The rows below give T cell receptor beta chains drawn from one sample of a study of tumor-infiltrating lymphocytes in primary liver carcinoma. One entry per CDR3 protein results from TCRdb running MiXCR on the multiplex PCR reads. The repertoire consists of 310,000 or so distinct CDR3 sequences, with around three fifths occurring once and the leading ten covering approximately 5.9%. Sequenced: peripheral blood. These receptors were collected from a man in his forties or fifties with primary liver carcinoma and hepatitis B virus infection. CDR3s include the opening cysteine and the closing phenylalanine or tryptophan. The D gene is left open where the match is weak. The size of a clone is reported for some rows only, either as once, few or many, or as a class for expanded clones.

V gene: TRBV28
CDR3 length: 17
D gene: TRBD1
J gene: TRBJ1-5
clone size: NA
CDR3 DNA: TGTGCCAGCGGTCCGATAGGACAGGCGGGGCGGGATCAGCCCCAGCATTTT
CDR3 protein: CASGPIGQAGRDQPQHF

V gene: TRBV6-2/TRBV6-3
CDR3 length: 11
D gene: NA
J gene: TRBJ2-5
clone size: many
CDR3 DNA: TGTGCCAGCAGTTATCCGGAGACCCAGTACTTC
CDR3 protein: CASSYPETQYF

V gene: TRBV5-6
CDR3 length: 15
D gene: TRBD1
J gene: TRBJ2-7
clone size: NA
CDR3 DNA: TGTGCCAGCAGCTTGGCCGGGACAGGGGTCCACGAGCAGTACTTC
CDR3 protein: CASSLAGTGVHEQYF

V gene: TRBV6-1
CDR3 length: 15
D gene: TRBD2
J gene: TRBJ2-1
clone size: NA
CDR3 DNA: TGTGCCAACGGTAAGGGACTACGAGCCTACAGTGAGCAGTTCTTC
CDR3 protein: CANGKGLRAYSEQFF

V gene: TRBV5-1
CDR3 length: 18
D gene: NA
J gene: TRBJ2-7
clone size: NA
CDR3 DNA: TGCGCCAGCAGCTTGTGGGCTACCGGGCGGGGAAGGACCTACGAGCAGTACTTC
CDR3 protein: CASSLWATGRGRTYEQYF

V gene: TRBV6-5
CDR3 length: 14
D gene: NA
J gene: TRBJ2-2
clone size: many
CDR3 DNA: TGTGCCAGCAGTTACTTAGAGGGGGCCGGGGAGCTGTTTTTT
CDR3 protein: CASSYLEGAGELFF

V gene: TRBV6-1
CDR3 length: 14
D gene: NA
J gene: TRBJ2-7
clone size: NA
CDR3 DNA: TGTGCCAGCAGTGGGGAGGACAGACTCTACGATCAGTACTTC
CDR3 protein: CASSGEDRLYDQYF

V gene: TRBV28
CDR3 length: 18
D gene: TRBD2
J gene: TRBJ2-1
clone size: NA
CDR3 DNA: TGTGCCAGCAGTTCCGGCGGACTAGCGGGAAGTCCGAACAATGAGCGGTTCTTC
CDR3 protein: CASSSGGLAGSPNNERFF

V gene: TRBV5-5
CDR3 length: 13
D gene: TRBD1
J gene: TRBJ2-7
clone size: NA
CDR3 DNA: TGTGCCAGCAGTTATAGGACAGGGAACGTGCAGTACTTC
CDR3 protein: CASSYRTGNVQYF

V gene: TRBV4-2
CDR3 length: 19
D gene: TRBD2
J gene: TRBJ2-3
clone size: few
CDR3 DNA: TGTGCCAGCAGCCAAGTGCTAAGCTTCGCCGGGACTAGAACAGATACGCAGTATTTT
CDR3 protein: CASSQVLSFAGTRTDTQYF

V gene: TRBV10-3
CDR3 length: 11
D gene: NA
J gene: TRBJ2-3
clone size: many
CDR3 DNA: TGTGCCATCAGGGATGCAGATACGCAGTATTTT
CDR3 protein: CAIRDADTQYF

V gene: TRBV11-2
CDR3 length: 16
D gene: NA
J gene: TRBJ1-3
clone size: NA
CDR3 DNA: TGTGCCAGCAGCTTTACTAACGGAGACTCTGGAAACACCATATATTTT
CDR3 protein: CASSFTNGDSGNTIYF

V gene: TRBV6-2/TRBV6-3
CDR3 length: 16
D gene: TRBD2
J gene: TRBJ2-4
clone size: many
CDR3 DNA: TGTGCCAGCAGTTACAGGGGACTAGAAGCCAAAAACATTCAGTACTTC
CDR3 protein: CASSYRGLEAKNIQYF

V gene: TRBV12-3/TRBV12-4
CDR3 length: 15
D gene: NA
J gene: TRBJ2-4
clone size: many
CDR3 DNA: TGTGCCAGCAGTTATCAGTCGGGGGCCAAAAACATTCAGTACTTC
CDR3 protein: CASSYQSGAKNIQYF

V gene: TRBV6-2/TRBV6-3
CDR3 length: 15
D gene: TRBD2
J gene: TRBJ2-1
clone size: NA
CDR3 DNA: TGTGCCAGCAGCCCCCGGACTAGCGGGAGGAATGAGCAGTTCTTC
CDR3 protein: CASSPRTSGRNEQFF

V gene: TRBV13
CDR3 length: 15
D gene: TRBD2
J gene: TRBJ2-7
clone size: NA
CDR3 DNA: TGTGCCAGCAGCTTGAATATAGCGGGCCCCTACGAGCAGTACTTC
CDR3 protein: CASSLNIAGPYEQYF

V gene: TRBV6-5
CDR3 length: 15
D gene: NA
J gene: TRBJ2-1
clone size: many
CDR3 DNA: TGTGCCAGCAGCCCCGGGACTCAACCATTGGATGAGCAGTTCTTC
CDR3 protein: CASSPGTQPLDEQFF

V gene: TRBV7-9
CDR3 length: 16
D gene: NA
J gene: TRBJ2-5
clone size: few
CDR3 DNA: TGTGCCAGCAGCTTAGCGTTGACAGAACTCCAAGAGACCCAGTACTTC
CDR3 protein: CASSLALTELQETQYF

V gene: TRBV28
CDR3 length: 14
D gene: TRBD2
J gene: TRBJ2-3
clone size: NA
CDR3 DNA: TGTGCCAGCAGGCGGACTAGCAACACAGATACGCAGTATTTT
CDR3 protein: CASRRTSNTDTQYF

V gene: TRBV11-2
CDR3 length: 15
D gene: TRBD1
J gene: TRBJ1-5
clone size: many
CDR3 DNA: TGTGCCAGCAGCTTTACAGGGGCCCCGATGGAGCCCCAGCATTTT
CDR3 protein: CASSFTGAPMEPQHF

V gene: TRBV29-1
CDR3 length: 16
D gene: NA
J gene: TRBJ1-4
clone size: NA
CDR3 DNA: TGCAGCGCCTTAACCCGAGACACCACAGGTTGGGAAAAACTGTCTTTT
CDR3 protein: CSALTRDTTGWEKLSF